This T cell receptor beta chain derives from a study of shared clonotypes between healthy human individuals. The V gene lost 0 bases and the J gene lost 3 bases, with 13 bases spanning the gap. CDR3 length: 15 residues. CDR1 and CDR2 from the germline V gene are SGHRS and YFSETQ. Data came from immunoSEQ multiplex PCR; TCRdb stores just in-frame clones and leaves some out. The sample holds 180,000 or so clones, 85% to 95% seen once. This chain uses TRBV5-1 with TRBJ2-7; a weak D match, TRBD1 (6 bases). Sequenced material: naive CD4+ T cells sorted from blood. Described subset: CD45RA+ positively selected. The sequence was collected from a woman younger than 45 in good health. For the CDR3, the DNA is TGCGCCAGCAGCTTGGATCAGGGGATCAACTACGAGCAGTACTTC. This codes for CASSLDQGINYEQYF.